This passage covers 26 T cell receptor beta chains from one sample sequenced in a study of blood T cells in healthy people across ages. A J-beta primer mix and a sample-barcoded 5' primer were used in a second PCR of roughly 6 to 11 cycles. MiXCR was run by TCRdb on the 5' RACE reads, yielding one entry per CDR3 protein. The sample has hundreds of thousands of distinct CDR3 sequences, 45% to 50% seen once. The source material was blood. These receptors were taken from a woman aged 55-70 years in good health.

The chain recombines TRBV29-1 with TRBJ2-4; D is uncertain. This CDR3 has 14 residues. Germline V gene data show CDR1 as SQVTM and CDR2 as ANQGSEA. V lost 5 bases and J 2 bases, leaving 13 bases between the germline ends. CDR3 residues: CSVRPPGTKNIQYF. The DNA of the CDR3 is TGCAGCGTTAGGCCTCCTGGGACCAAAAACATTCAGTACTTC.

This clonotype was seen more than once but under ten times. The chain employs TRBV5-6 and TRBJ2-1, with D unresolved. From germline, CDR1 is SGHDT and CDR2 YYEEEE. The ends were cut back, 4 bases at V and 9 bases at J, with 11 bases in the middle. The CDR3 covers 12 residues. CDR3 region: CASSVTWGEQFF. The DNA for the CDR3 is TGTGCCAGCAGCGTGACCTGGGGTGAGCAGTTCTTC. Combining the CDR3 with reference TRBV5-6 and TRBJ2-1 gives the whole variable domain DAGVTQSPTHLIKTRGQQVTLRCSPKSGHDTVSWYQQALGQGPQFIFQYYEEEERQRGNFPDRFSGHQFPNYSSELNVNALLLGDSALYLCASSVTWGEQFFGPGTRLTVL.

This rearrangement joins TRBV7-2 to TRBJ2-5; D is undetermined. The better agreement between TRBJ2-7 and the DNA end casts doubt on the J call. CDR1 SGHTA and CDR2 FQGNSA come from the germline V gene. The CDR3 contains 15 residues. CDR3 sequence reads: CASSLVPQEQYEQYF. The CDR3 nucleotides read TGTGCCAGCAGCTTAGTTCCGCAGGAACAATACGAGCAGTACTTC.

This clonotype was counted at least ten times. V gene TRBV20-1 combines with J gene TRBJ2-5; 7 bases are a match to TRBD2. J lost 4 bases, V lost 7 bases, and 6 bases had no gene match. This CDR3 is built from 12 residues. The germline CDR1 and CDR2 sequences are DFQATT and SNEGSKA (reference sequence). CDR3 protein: CSGISGAETQYF. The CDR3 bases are TGCAGTGGGATAAGCGGGGCAGAGACCCAGTACTTC.

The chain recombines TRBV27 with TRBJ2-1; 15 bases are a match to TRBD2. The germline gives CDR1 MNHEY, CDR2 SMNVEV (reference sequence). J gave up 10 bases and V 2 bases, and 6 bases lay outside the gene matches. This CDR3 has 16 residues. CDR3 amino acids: CASSLMGLAGGREQFF. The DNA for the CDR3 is TGTGCCAGCAGTTTAATGGGACTAGCGGGAGGTAGAGAGCAGTTCTTC.

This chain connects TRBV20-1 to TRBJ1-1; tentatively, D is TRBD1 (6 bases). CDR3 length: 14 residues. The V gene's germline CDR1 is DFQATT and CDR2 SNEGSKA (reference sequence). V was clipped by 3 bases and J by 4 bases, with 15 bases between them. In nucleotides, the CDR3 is TGCAGTGCTAGTGGTCAGGGGTCTGGCACTGAAGCTTTCTTT. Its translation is CSASGQGSGTEAFF.

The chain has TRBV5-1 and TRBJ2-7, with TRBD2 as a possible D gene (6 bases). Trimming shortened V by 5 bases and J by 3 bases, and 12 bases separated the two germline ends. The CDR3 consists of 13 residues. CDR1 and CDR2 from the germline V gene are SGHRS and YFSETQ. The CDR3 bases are TGCGCCAGCAGTCAGGGAGGCCGCTACGAGCAGTACTTC. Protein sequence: CASSQGGRYEQYF.

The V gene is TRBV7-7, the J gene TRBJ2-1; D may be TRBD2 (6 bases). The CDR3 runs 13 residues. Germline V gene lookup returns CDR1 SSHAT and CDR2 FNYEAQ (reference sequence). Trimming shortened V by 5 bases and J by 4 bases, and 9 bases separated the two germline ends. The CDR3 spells CASSMGLYNEQFF. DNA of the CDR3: TGTGCCAGCAGCATGGGACTTTACAATGAGCAGTTCTTC.

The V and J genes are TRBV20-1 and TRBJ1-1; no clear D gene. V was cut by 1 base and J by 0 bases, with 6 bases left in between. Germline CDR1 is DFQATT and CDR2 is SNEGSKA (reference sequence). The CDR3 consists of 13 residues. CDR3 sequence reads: CSARGSMNTEAFF. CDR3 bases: TGCAGTGCTAGAGGCTCAATGAACACTGAAGCTTTCTTT.

The CDR3 reads CASRRPRTSGIGGGEQYF. CDR3 DNA: TGTGCCAGCAGGCGCCCCAGGACTAGCGGGATCGGTGGGGGTGAGCAGTACTTC. The rearrangement uses TRBV12-3 or TRBV12-4 and TRBJ2-5; 12 bases agree with TRBD2. V shed 6 bases and J 11 bases; nucleotides not matched to a gene: 22. CDR3 length equals 18 residues.

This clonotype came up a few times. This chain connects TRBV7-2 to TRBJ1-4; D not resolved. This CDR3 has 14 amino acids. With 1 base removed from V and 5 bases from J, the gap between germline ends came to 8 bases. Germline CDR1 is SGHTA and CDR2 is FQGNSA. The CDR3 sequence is CASSLGRENEKLFF. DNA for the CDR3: TGTGCCAGCAGCTTAGGCAGAGAGAATGAAAAACTGTTTTTT.

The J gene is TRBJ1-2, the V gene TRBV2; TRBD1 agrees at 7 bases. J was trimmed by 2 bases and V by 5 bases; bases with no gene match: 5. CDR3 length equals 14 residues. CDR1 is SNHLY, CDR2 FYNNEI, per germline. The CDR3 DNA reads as TGTGCCAGCAGTCATTACAGGGGCAACTATGGCTACACCTTC. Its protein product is CASSHYRGNYGYTF.

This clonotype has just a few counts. The CDR3 DNA sequence: TGTGCCATCAGGGACAGGGGTTCCCTCTCCTACGAGCAGTACTTC. It translates to CAIRDRGSLSYEQYF. This chain uses TRBV10-3 with TRBJ2-7; 9 bases match TRBD1. The V gene's germline CDR1 is ENHRY and CDR2 SYGVKD. With 6 bases clipped from V and 0 bases from J, the junction kept 6 bases outside the gene matches. This CDR3 contains 15 residues.

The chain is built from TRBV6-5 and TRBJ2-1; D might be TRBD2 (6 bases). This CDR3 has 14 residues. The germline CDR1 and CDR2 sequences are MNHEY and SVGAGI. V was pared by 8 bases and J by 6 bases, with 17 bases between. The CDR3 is CASSRGAKRNEQFF. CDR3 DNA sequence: TGTGCCAGCTCCCGCGGGGCGAAGCGCAATGAGCAGTTCTTC.

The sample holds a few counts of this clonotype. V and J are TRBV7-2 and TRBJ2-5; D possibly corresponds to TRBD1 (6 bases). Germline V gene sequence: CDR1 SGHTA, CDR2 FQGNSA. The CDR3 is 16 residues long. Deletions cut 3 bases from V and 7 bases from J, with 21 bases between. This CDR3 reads CASSLQGGIGKSTQYF. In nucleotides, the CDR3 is TGTGCCAGCAGCTTGCAAGGGGGAATTGGAAAGTCGACCCAGTACTTC.

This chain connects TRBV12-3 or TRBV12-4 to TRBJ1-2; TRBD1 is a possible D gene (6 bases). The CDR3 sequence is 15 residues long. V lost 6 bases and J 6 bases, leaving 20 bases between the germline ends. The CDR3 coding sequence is TGTGCCAGCAGCCGTACAGGGCTCGCCTCAGATGGCTACACCTTC. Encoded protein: CASSRTGLASDGYTF.

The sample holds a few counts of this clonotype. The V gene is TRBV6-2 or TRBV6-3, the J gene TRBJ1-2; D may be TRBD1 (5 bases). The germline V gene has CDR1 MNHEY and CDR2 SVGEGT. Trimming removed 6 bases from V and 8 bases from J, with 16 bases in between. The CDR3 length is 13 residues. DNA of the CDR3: TGTGCCAGCAGACCCACAGGCGTCCCCGGCTACACCTTC. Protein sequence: CASRPTGVPGYTF.

CDR3 bases: TGCAGCGTTGAGCTAGAGGACGATGAGCAGTTCTTC. Translating it yields CSVELEDDEQFF. The genes are TRBV29-1 and TRBJ2-1; D not certain. Germline V gene data show CDR1 as SQVTM and CDR2 as ANQGSEA. Trimming shortened V by 3 bases and J by 8 bases, and 11 bases separated the two germline ends. This CDR3 region has 12 residues.

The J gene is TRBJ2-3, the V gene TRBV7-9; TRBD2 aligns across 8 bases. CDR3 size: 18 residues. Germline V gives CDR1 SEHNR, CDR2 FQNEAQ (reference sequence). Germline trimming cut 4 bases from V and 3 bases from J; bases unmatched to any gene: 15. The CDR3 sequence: CASSYSRLALGATDTQYF. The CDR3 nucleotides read TGTGCCAGCAGCTACAGTCGACTAGCGTTGGGGGCGACAGATACGCAGTATTTT.

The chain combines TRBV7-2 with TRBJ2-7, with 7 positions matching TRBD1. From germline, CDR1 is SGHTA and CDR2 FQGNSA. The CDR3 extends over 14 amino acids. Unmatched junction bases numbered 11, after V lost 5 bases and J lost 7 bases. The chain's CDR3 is CASSRIGQVYEQYF. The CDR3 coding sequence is TGTGCCAGCAGCCGTATCGGACAGGTTTATGAGCAGTACTTC.

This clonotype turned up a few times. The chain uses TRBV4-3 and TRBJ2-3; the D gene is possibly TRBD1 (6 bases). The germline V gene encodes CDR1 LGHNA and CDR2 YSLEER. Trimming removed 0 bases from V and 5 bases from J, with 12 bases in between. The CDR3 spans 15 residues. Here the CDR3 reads CASSQEPTGQDTQYF. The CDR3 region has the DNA TGCGCCAGCAGCCAAGAACCCACAGGGCAAGATACGCAGTATTTT.

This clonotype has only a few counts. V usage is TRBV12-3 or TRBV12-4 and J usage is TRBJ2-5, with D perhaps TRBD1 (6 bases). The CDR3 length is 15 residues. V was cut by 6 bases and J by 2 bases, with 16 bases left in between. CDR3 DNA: TGTGCCAGCAGCCGAGCCGGGACACTACAAGAGACCCAGTACTTC. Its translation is CASSRAGTLQETQYF.

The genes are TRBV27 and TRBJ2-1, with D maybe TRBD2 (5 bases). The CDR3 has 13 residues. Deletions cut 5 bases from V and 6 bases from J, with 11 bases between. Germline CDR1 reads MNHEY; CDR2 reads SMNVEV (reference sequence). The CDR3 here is CASSGLEGNEQFF. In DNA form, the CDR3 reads TGTGCCAGCAGTGGACTTGAAGGCAATGAGCAGTTCTTC.

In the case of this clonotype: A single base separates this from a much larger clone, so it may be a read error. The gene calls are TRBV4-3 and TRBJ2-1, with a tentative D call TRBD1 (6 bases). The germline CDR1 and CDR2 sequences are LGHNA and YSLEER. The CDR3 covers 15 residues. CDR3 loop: CAGSQELQGYNEQFF. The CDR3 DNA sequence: TGCGCCGGCAGCCAAGAGCTACAGGGCTACAATGAGCAGTTCTTC.

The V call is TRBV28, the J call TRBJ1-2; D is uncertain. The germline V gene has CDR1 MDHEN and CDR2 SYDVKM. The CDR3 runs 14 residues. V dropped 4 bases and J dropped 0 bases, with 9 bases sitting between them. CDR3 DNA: TGTGCCAGCAGTTCCAGCCGCCCTAACTATGGCTACACCTTC. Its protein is CASSSSRPNYGYTF.

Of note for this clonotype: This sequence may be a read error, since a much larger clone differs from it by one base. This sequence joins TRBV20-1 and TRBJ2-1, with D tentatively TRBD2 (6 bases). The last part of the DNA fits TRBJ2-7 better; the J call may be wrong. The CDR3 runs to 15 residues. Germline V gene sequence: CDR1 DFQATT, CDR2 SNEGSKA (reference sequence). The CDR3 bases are TGCAGTGCTAGAGATCCTGGGGGTCCGGGGGATGAGCAGTACTTC. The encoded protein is CSARDPGGPGDEQYF.